The sequence of this TCR beta chain was determined in a study of cytomegalovirus exposure and HLA in healthy donors. Points from the study as a whole: According to reports, the classifier identified cytomegalovirus status with high specificity and sensitivity.

PCR primers comprised 60 Vbeta and 13 Jbeta primers. Libraries were prepared by immunoSEQ multiplex PCR; TCRdb keeps only in-frame clonotypes and omits some of them. The profile shows approximately 130,000 clones, about 73% of them singletons. A word on this clone: The antigen remains undetermined.

Germline CDR1 is SGDLS and CDR2 is YYNGEE. V was cut by 3 bases and J by 5 bases, with 8 bases left in between. CDR3 length: 12 residues. The chain employs TRBV9 and TRBJ1-2; D possibly corresponds to TRBD1 (5 bases). This TCR came from a human donor in good health. The sequencing input was PBMCs. CDR3: CASSEGKYGYTF. The CDR3 DNA is TGTGCCAGCAGCGAGGGGAAGTATGGCTACACCTTC.